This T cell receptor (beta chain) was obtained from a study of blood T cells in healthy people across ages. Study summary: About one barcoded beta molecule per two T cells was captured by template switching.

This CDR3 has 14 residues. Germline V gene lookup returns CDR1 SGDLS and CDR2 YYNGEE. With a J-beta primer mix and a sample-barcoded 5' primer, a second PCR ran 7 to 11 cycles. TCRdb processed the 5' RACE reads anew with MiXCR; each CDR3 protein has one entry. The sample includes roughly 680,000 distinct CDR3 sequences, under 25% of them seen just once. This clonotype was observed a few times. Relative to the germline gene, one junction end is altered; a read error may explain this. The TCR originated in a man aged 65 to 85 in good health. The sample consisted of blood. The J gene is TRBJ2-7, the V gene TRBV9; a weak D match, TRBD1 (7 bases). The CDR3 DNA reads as TGTGCCAGCAGCCCCTTACAGGGGAGGTACGGGCAGTACTTC. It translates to CASSPLQGRYGQYF.